This TCR beta chain was captured in a study of cytomegalovirus exposure and HLA in healthy donors. General observations from the study: Researchers catalogued approximately 160 TCR beta chains as cytomegalovirus-associated. Whilst most TCR sequences proved rare, a subset of public TCRs occurred across many donors. HLA allele associations emerged for roughly 17,000 TCR beta sequences in a later analysis, at 0.05 false discovery rate.

About this clone itself: As yet, its antigen is unknown.

V was cut by 0 bases and J by 0 bases, with 6 bases left in between. This CDR3 has 15 residues. CDR1 and CDR2 (germline): SGHRS, YFSETQ. 60 Vbeta and 13 Jbeta primers were used in PCR. Using immunoSEQ multiplex PCR, the repertoire was profiled, and TCRdb retains in-frame clones only, with some absent. The table shows tens of thousands of clones, with roughly 80% occurring only once. The sequenced sample consisted of PBMCs. The receptor was isolated from a woman in her forties in good health and CMV-seropositive. The rearrangement uses TRBV5-1 and TRBJ1-4, with no clear D. The CDR3 sequence is CASSLGLATNEKLFF. The DNA for the CDR3 is TGCGCCAGCAGCTTGGGACTTGCAACTAATGAAAAACTGTTTTTT.